These 3 T cell receptor beta chains originate from one sample sequenced in a study of a mutant IDH1 vaccine in newly diagnosed glioma. The table came from immunoSEQ multiplex PCR; TCRdb's copy has only in-frame clones and leaves some out. Counted here are about 38,000 clones, roughly 79% occurring once; the ten biggest clones make up 5% to 6.5%. The time point denotes: week 23, last vaccination. Vaccination used 300 ug of mutant IDH1 20-mer peptide per dose, with topical imiquimod. Their specific antigens are unknown. The material sequenced was PBMCs, taken from a glioma patient whose treatment included an IDH1 peptide vaccine. Receptors originate from a man aged 35-49 years with glioma.

Written as DNA, the CDR3 is TGTGCCAGCAGCTCGTATCTGGGGCCCCAGCATTTT. This codes for CASSSYLGPQHF. This sequence joins TRBV7-9 and TRBJ1-5; D ambiguous. This CDR3 has 12 amino acids. V lost 4 bases to trimming and J lost 9 bases, with 10 bases between them. Per germline, CDR1 SEHNR and CDR2 FQNEAQ (reference sequence).

The V call is TRBV2, the J call TRBJ2-3; TRBD1 agrees at 8 bases. The CDR3 is 14 residues long. CDR1 is SNHLY and CDR2 is FYNNEI in the germline V gene. The V and J ends lost 8 bases and 4 bases, in that order; junction bases with no gene match: 8. CDR3 loop: CASSGQGGADTQYF. CDR3 nucleotides: TGTGCCAGCTCAGGACAGGGAGGAGCAGATACGCAGTATTTT.

The genes are TRBV6-1 and TRBJ1-1; D remains ambiguous. The germline V gene has CDR1 MNHNS and CDR2 SASEGT. V was shortened by 0 bases and J by 0 bases, with 5 bases between the two germline ends. The CDR3 spans 14 residues. CDR3 sequence: CASSEAGMNTEAFF. For the CDR3, the DNA is TGTGCCAGCAGTGAAGCGGGAATGAACACTGAAGCTTTCTTT.